A selection of T cell receptor beta chains follows, all from one sample in a study of T cell responses to AZD1222 COVID-19 vaccine. TCRdb's table, derived via immunoSEQ multiplex PCR, lists solely in-frame clones and lacks some. The top ten hold about 1.2% of the sample, which has around 120,000 clones, roughly 90% seen once. Here the sequenced sample was peripheral blood, taken on day 0 of AZD1222 vaccination. The receptors were sampled from an adult in good health. Both conserved end residues are part of each CDR3. Each record gives: CDR3 protein, CDR3 DNA, V gene, J gene, D gene, clone size. A D gene is named only where the DNA matches it firmly. Some rows mark clone size as missing; the rest say once, few, many or name a class of expanded clone.

CDR3: CSVSGTSGTGETQYF
DNA: TGCAGCGTCTCCGGGACTAGCGGGACGGGGGAGACCCAGTACTTC
V: TRBV29-1
J: TRBJ2-5
D: TRBD2
size: .

CDR3: CASSAQGRTGELFF
DNA: TGCGCCAGCAGCGCACAGGGGAGAACCGGGGAGCTGTTTTTT
V: TRBV5-1
J: TRBJ2-2
D: TRBD1
size: .

CDR3: CASSQGIESSYNSPLHF
DNA: TGTGCCAGCAGCCAGGGGATAGAAAGCTCCTATAATTCACCCCTCCACTTT
V: TRBV3-1/TRBV3-2
J: TRBJ1-6
D: .
size: .

CDR3: CASSLFVRPDTQYF
DNA: TGTGCCAGCAGCTTATTTGTCCGTCCAGATACGCAGTATTTT
V: TRBV7-3
J: TRBJ2-3
D: .
size: .

CDR3: CASRTSGGTEAFF
DNA: TGCGCCAGCAGGACCTCAGGGGGTACTGAAGCTTTCTTT
V: TRBV10-2
J: TRBJ1-1
D: TRBD1
size: .

CDR3: CASSRTSGAQETQYF
DNA: TGTGCCAGCAGTCGGACTAGCGGAGCCCAAGAGACCCAGTACTTC
V: TRBV14
J: TRBJ2-5
D: TRBD2
size: .

CDR3: CASSYFGTGSYEQYF
DNA: TGTGCCAGCAGTTACTTTGGGACAGGGTCCTACGAGCAGTACTTC
V: TRBV6-5
J: TRBJ2-7
D: TRBD1
size: .

CDR3: CASSWGGGRGSPLHF
DNA: TGTGCCAGCAGTTGGGGTGGAGGGCGCGGTTCACCCCTCCACTTT
V: TRBV6-5
J: TRBJ1-6
D: .
size: once

CDR3: CASSQGLAGTGELFF
DNA: TGTGCCAGCAGCCAGGGACTAGCGGGAACCGGGGAGCTGTTTTTT
V: TRBV14
J: TRBJ2-2
D: TRBD2
size: .

CDR3: CSASTGALWDEQYF
DNA: TGCAGTGCTAGTACCGGGGCCCTGTGGGACGAGCAGTACTTC
V: TRBV20-1
J: TRBJ2-7
D: .
size: .

CDR3: CASSLTGGKPKNIQYF
DNA: TGCGCCAGCAGTTTGACAGGGGGAAAACCCAAAAACATTCAGTACTTC
V: TRBV10-1
J: TRBJ2-4
D: TRBD1
size: .

CDR3: CASSVLRDTLTDTQYF
DNA: TGTGCCAGTAGCGTTCTTAGGGACACACTCACAGATACGCAGTATTTT
V: TRBV19
J: TRBJ2-3
D: .
size: .

CDR3: CASSLGQPSYEQYF
DNA: TGTGCCAGCAGCTTAGGACAGCCATCCTACGAGCAGTACTTC
V: TRBV6-2/TRBV6-3
J: TRBJ2-7
D: .
size: .

CDR3: CASSAGQGRQPQHF
DNA: TGTGCCAGCAGCGCCGGACAGGGTCGGCAGCCCCAGCATTTT
V: TRBV9
J: TRBJ1-5
D: TRBD1
size: .

CDR3: CASSQGPDYSGANVLTF
DNA: TGTGCCAGCAGCCAAGGGCCAGACTACTCTGGGGCCAACGTCCTGACTTTC
V: TRBV4-2
J: TRBJ2-6
D: .
size: .

CDR3: CASSLGQGVNEQFF
DNA: TGTGCCAGCAGCTTAGGACAGGGAGTAAATGAGCAGTTCTTC
V: TRBV11-2
J: TRBJ2-1
D: TRBD1
size: .

CDR3: CAISGTTSNQPQHF
DNA: TGTGCCATCAGTGGGACAACGAGCAATCAGCCCCAGCATTTT
V: TRBV10-3
J: TRBJ1-5
D: .
size: .

CDR3: CASSPRDLSTDTQYF
DNA: TGTGCCAGCAGCCCTCGGGACCTGAGCACAGATACGCAGTATTTT
V: TRBV7-2
J: TRBJ2-3
D: .
size: once

CDR3: CASSRIPTAGTF
DNA: TGTGCCAGCAGCCGAATCCCCACCGCCGGCACCTTC
V: TRBV7-8
J: TRBJ1-2
D: .
size: .

CDR3: CASSQEVRGYGYTF
DNA: TGTGCCAGCAGCCAAGAGGTCAGGGGGTATGGCTACACCTTC
V: TRBV3-1/TRBV3-2
J: TRBJ1-2
D: TRBD1
size: .

CDR3: CASSSTGADTQYF
DNA: TGTGCCAGCAGCTCTACAGGGGCAGATACGCAGTATTTT
V: TRBV11-2
J: TRBJ2-3
D: TRBD1
size: .

CDR3: CASSPGGVNEQYF
DNA: TGTGCCAGCAGTCCTGGAGGGGTCAACGAGCAGTACTTC
V: TRBV6-6
J: TRBJ2-7
D: .
size: .

CDR3: CASSPPGTGAGGYTF
DNA: TGTGCCAGCTCACCACCCGGGACAGGGGCTGGAGGCTACACCTTC
V: TRBV18
J: TRBJ1-2
D: TRBD1
size: .

CDR3: CASSLAGGQYDEQFF
DNA: TGTGCCAGCAGCTTAGCGGGAGGGCAATATGATGAGCAGTTCTTC
V: TRBV7-7
J: TRBJ2-1
D: TRBD2
size: .

CDR3: CASSDSFSNSPLHF
DNA: TGTGCCAGCAGTGACAGCTTCTCTAATTCACCCCTCCACTTT
V: TRBV7-9
J: TRBJ1-6
D: .
size: .

CDR3: CASSEAGRGRTEAFF
DNA: TGTGCCAGCAGTGAAGCGGGTCGGGGGAGAACTGAAGCTTTCTTT
V: TRBV2
J: TRBJ1-1
D: .
size: .

CDR3: CASSYSIRASRDNEQFF
DNA: TGTGCCAGCAGTTACTCGATCCGGGCTAGCCGTGACAATGAGCAGTTCTTC
V: TRBV6-2/TRBV6-3
J: TRBJ2-1
D: .
size: few

CDR3: CASSEWDRSVDTQYF
DNA: TGTGCCAGCAGTGAATGGGACAGATCTGTAGATACGCAGTATTTT
V: TRBV25-1
J: TRBJ2-3
D: TRBD1
size: .

CDR3: CASSMVGGPYNEQFF
DNA: TGTGCCAGCAGTATGGTGGGAGGCCCATACAATGAGCAGTTCTTC
V: TRBV2
J: TRBJ2-1
D: .
size: .